The sequence of this TCR beta chain was determined in a study of blood T cell repertoires in COVID-19. Background on the study: There were acute and convalescent COVID-19 samples, and they came from the United States, Italy and Spain. From T cells, B-cell-depleted T cells, or PBMCs came the material, which was cDNA or gDNA.

Trimming cost V 0 bases and J 6 bases, with 9 bases left between them. CDR1 is MNHNS, CDR2 SASEGT, per germline. This CDR3 comprises 14 residues. Study processing details: For nucleated cells, counts were estimated from reference gene primer amplification. Method: immunoSEQ multiplex PCR; TCRdb's copy keeps in-frame clones and lacks some. That table supplies the V and J calls and clone size; D and trimming were determined from the DNA. The sample records about 670,000 clones, over 80% being singletons. Sequencing was done on a sample of peripheral blood. This receptor was taken from a woman under 30 with acute or convalescent COVID-19. This chain connects TRBV6-1 to TRBJ1-5; TRBD1 might be the D (5 bases). This chain's CDR3 is CASSEAQGGQPQHF. The CDR3 DNA is TGTGCCAGCAGTGAAGCGCAGGGAGGTCAGCCCCAGCATTTT.